This T cell receptor (beta chain) was sequenced for a study of blood T cell repertoires in COVID-19. Study in general: Spain, Italy and the United States supplied samples that represented acute and convalescent COVID-19. Sources were T cells, B-cell-depleted T cells, or PBMCs; the material itself was cDNA or gDNA.

The V and J ends lost 5 bases and 5 bases respectively, with 12 bases between them. The CDR3 loop spans 14 amino acids. Germline V CDR1 and CDR2: SGHTA, FQGTGA. As handled by the study authors: Using reference gene primer amplification, nucleated cell counts were estimated. Repertoires were generated with immunoSEQ multiplex PCR, while TCRdb's copy carries only in-frame clones and drops some. That table gives V, J and clone size, and the DNA gave D and trimming. Of about 15,000 clones listed, less than 90% are singletons. Seattle participants joined during active infection and were tracked over time. Sequenced input: peripheral blood. The chain has TRBV7-3 and TRBJ2-2; no definite D call. The TCR originated in a woman of 80 years or more with COVID-19, enrolled during active disease. The CDR3 DNA reads TGTGCCAGCAGCACCAACTGGAGAACCGGGGAGCTGTTTTTT. This codes for CASSTNWRTGELFF.